Listed below are T cell receptor beta chains from one sample, sequenced in a study of T cells after yellow fever vaccination. One entry per CDR3 protein results from TCRdb running MiXCR on the 5' RACE reads. Of fewer than 450,000 distinct CDR3 sequences in the sample, about 4% were seen once. The specimen was PBMCs, collected 5 days after the yellow fever booster vaccination. The source is a man aged 18-30 years who received the YFV17D yellow fever vaccine. CDR3s include the opening cysteine and the closing phenylalanine or tryptophan. Each record gives: V gene, J gene, CDR3 protein.

TRBV5-1	TRBJ1-3	CARPDGPFSGNTIYF
TRBV7-9	TRBJ2-7	CASGPGLADYEQYF
TRBV5-1	TRBJ2-2	CASSPAPPATGELFF
TRBV10-3	TRBJ2-3	CAISGESTDTQYF
TRBV7-8	TRBJ2-7	CASSLDQGSTYEQYF
TRBV4-2	TRBJ1-2	CASSQDSVGYTF
TRBV19	TRBJ2-3	CASSMVAGGADTQYF
TRBV16	TRBJ1-1	CASSHTQGQGNTEAFF
TRBV6-2/TRBV6-3	TRBJ2-1	CASVWPSGGADEQFF
TRBV20-1	TRBJ2-3	CSASLAGGFRDTQYF
TRBV7-6	TRBJ2-7	CASSPLVGLAGGYSYEQYF